This T cell receptor (beta chain) was identified during a study of shared clonotypes between healthy human individuals. Trimming cost V 6 bases and J 2 bases, with 13 bases left between them. In germline, CDR1 is GTSNPN, CDR2 SVGIG (reference sequence). This CDR3 contains 13 residues. Authors' data handling: ImmunoSEQ output lacked quality scores and full-length reads, limiting matched filtering. The protocol was immunoSEQ multiplex PCR, while the TCRdb copy is restricted to in-frame clones and leaves out a portion. V and J calls and clone size are copied from that table; D and trimming were computed from the DNA. Of about a million clones detected, about 76% appear once; the ten largest clones hold approximately 1.5%.

The sequence was obtained from a man aged 18 to 35 in good health. V gene TRBV30 combines with J gene TRBJ1-2, with a weak D call TRBD1 (6 bases). The sample was memory CD4+ T cells sorted from blood. Documented subset: CD45RA-negative fraction. The CDR3 loop is CACQDRTNYGYTF. In DNA, the CDR3 is TGTGCCTGCCAGGACAGAACGAACTATGGCTACACCTTC.